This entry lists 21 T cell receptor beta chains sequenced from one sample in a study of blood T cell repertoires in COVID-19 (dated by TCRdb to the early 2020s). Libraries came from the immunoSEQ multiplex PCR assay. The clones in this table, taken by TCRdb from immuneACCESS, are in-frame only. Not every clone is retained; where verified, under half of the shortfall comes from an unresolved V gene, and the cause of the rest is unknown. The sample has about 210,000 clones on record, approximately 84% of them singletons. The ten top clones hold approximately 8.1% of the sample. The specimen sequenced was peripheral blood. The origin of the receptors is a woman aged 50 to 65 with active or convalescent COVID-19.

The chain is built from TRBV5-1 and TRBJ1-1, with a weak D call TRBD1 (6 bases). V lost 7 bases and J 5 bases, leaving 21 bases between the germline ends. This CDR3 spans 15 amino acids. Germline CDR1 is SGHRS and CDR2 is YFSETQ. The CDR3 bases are TGCGCCAGCTATAAACGGGGAGGGGGTTCGACTGAAGCTTTCTTT. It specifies CASYKRGGGSTEAFF.

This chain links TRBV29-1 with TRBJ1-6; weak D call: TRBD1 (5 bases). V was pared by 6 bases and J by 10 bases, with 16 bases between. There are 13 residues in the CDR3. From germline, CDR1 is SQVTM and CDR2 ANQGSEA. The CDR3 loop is CSVVTSGDSPLHF. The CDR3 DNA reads TGCAGCGTGGTCACCAGCGGGGACTCACCCCTCCACTTT.

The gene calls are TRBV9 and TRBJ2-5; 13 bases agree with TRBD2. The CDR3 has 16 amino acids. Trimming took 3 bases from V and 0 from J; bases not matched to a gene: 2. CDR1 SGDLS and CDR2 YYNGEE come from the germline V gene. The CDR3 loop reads CASSALAGGYQETQYF. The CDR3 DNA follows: TGTGCCAGCAGCGCACTAGCGGGAGGGTACCAAGAGACCCAGTACTTC.

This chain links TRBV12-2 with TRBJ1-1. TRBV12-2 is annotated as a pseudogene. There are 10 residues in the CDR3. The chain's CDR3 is CASRNLEAFF. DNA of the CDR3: TGTGCAAGTCGCAATCTTGAAGCTTTCTTT.

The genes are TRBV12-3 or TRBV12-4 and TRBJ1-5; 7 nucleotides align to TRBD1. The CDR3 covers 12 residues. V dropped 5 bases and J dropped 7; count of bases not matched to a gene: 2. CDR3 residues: CASSTGEQPQHF. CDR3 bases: TGTGCCAGCAGTACAGGGGAACAGCCCCAGCATTTT.

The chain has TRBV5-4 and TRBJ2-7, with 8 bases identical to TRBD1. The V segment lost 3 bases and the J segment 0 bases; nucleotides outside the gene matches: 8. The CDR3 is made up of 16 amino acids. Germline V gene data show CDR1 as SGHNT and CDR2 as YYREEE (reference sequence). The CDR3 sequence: CASSSRTGIVSYEQYF. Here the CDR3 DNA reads TGTGCCAGCAGCTCAAGGACAGGGATTGTCTCCTACGAGCAGTACTTC. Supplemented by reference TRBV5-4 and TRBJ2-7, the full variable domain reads ETGVTQSPTHLIKTRGQQVTLRCSSQSGHNTVSWYQQALGQGPQFIFQYYREEENGRGNFPPRFSGLQFPNYSSELNVNALELDDSALYLCASSSRTGIVSYEQYFGPGTRLTVT.

The DNA of the CDR3 is TGTGCCAGCAGTTATACAGCGGACTACACCGGGGAGCTGTTTTTT. Translated, it gives CASSYTADYTGELFF. The J gene is TRBJ2-2, the V gene TRBV6-6; D is possibly TRBD2 (5 bases). Germline V gives CDR1 MNHNY, CDR2 SVGAGI (reference sequence). V dropped 3 bases and J dropped 3 bases, with 11 bases sitting between them. The CDR3 runs 15 residues.

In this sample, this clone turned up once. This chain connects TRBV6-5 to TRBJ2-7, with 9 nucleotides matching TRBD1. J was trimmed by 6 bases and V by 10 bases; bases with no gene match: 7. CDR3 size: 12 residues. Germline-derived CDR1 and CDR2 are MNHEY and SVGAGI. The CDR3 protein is CATGQGSPEQYF. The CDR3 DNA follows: TGTGCCACCGGACAGGGGAGTCCCGAGCAGTACTTC.

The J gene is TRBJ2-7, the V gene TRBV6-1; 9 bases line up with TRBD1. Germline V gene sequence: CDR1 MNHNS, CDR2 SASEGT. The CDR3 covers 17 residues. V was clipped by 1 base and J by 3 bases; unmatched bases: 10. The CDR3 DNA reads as TGTGCCAGCAGTGAAGTTGAGGCCGGGACAGGGCGCTACGAGCAGTACTTC. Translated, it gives CASSEVEAGTGRYEQYF.

CDR3: CASSWRGGPETQYF. The CDR3 region has the DNA TGTGCCAGCAGTTGGCGGGGGGGACCAGAGACCCAGTACTTC. The chain combines TRBV6-5 with TRBJ2-5; 9 bases map to TRBD2. Unmatched junction bases numbered 4, after V lost 4 bases and J lost 4 bases. CDR1 is MNHEY, CDR2 SVGAGI, per germline. The CDR3 has 14 amino acids.

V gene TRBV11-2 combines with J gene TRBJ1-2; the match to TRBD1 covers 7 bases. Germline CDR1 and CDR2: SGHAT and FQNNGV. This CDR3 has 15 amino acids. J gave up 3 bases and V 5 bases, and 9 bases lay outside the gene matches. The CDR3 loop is CASSLHRGLDYGYTF. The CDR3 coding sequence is TGTGCCAGCAGCCTCCACAGGGGATTAGACTATGGCTACACCTTC.

This CDR3 is CASSLTGARSQETQYF. The CDR3, as DNA: TGTGCCAGCAGCCTGACAGGGGCTCGGAGCCAAGAGACCCAGTACTTC. V is TRBV7-6 and J is TRBJ2-5; 8 nucleotides match TRBD1. The CDR3 is made up of 16 amino acids. Germline assignment: CDR1 SGHVS and CDR2 FNYEAQ. V lost 5 bases and J lost 1; bases outside the gene matches: 9.

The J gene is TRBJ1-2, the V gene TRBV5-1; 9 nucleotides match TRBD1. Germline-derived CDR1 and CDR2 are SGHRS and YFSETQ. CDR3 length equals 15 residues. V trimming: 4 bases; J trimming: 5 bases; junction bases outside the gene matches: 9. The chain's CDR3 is CASSPTGQGIYGYTF. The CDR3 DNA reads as TGCGCCAGCAGCCCCACGGGACAGGGTATTTATGGCTACACCTTC. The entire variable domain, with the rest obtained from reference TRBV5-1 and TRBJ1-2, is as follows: KAGVTQTPRYLIKTRGQQVTLSCSPISGHRSVSWYQQTPGQGLQFLFEYFSETQRNKGNFPGRFSGRQFSNSRSEMNVSTLELGDSALYLCASSPTGQGIYGYTFGSGTRLTVV.

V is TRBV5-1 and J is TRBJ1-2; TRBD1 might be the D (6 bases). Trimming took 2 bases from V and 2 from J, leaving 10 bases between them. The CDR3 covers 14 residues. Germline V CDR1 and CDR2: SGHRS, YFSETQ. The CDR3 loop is CASSLTTGNYGYTF. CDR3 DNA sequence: TGCGCCAGCAGCTTAACCACAGGGAACTATGGCTACACCTTC.

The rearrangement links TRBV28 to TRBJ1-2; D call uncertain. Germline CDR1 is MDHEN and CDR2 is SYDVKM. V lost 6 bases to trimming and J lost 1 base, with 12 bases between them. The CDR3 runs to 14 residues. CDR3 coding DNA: TGTGCCAGCAGCTCGCGGGGAGTTAACTATGGCTACACCTTC. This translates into CASSSRGVNYGYTF.

The CDR3 DNA is TGTGCCAGCAGTTTGTCGGGAATCTACGAGCAGTACTTC. Its translation: CASSLSGIYEQYF. This chain joins TRBV28 and TRBJ2-7, with a weak D call TRBD2 (5 bases). There are 13 residues in the CDR3. CDR1 and CDR2 (germline): MDHEN, SYDVKM. The ends were cut back, 3 bases at V and 3 bases at J, with 9 bases in the middle.

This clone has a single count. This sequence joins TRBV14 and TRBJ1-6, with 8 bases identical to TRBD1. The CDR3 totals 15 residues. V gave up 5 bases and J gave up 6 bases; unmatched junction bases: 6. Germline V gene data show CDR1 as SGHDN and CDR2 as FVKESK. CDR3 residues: CASSYLTGVNSPLHF. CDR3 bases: TGTGCCAGCAGCTATCTGACAGGGGTTAATTCACCCCTCCACTTT.

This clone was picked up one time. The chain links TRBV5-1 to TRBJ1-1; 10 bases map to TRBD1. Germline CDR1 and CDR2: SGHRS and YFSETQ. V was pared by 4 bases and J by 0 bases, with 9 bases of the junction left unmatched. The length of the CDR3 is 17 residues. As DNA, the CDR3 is TGCGCCAGCAGCCCTGGACAGGGGGTTAGCATGAACACTGAAGCTTTCTTT. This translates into CASSPGQGVSMNTEAFF.

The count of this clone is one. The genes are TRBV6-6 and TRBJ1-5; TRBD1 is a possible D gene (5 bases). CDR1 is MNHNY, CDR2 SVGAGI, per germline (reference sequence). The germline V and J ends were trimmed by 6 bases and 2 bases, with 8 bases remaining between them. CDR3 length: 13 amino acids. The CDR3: CASSKGGNQPQHF. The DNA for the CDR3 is TGTGCCAGCAGCAAAGGGGGCAATCAGCCCCAGCATTTT.

This CDR3 reads CASSPGRENEKLFF. CDR3 nucleotide sequence: TGTGCCAGCTCGCCAGGGAGGGAAAATGAAAAACTGTTTTTT. The gene calls are TRBV18 and TRBJ1-4; TRBD1 is a possible D gene (5 bases). V was cut by 6 bases and J by 5 bases, with 13 bases left in between. CDR1 is KGHSH and CDR2 is LQKENI in the germline V gene. CDR3 size: 14 residues. The full variable domain, completed using reference TRBV18 and TRBJ1-4, is NAGVMQNPRHLVRRRGQEARLRCSPMKGHSHVYWYRQLPEEGLKFMVYLQKENIIDESGMPKERFSAEFPKEGPSILRIQQVVRGDSAAYFCASSPGRENEKLFFGSGTQLSVL.

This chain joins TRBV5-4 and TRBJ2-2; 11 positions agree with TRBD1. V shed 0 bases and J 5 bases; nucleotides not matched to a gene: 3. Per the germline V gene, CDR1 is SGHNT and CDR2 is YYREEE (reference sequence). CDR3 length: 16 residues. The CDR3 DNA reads TGTGCCAGCAGCTTGGCTGGGACAGGGGGTACCGGGGAGCTGTTTTTT. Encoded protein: CASSLAGTGGTGELFF.